These T cell receptor beta chains were read from a single sample in a study of blood T cell repertoires in COVID-19. Here immunoSEQ multiplex PCR was the method, and the copy in TCRdb shows in-frame clones only, minus some. The sample lists under 250,000 clones, nearly 90% occurring once. The sample taken for sequencing was PBMCs or T cells enriched from blood (not recorded which). The source is a woman in her twenties or thirties with acute COVID-19. The conserved cysteine and the conserved F or W are not part of the CDR3 here.

v_gene: TRBV7-9; len: 14; CDR3aa: ASSLFGTAFTDTQY
v_gene: TRBV11-2; len: 13; CDR3aa: ASSLDEWGGDTQY
v_gene: TRBV2; len: 13; CDR3aa: ASSEWTGSYNEQF
v_gene: TRBV7-2; len: 13; CDR3aa: ASSSPRQGGSPLH
v_gene: TRBV5-1; len: 11; CDR3aa: ASSLTEHTEAF
v_gene: TRBV7-6; len: 19; CDR3aa: ASSPLSAETSGPPSYNEQF
v_gene: TRBV9; len: 13; CDR3aa: ASSPRGSPNYGYT
v_gene: TRBV7-3; len: 12; CDR3aa: ASSPQPSGETQY
v_gene: TRBV30; len: 12; CDR3aa: AWTGDTANYGYT
v_gene: TRBV5-1; len: 14; CDR3aa: ASSLAGFSNTGELF
v_gene: TRBV18; len: 11; CDR3aa: ASSPGGSEKLF
v_gene: TRBV29-1; len: 10; CDR3aa: SVYRGGGGYT
v_gene: TRBV6-1; len: 15; CDR3aa: ASSDQGAITTNEKLF
v_gene: TRBV5-1; len: 14; CDR3aa: ASERAGRGLNNEQF
v_gene: TRBV5-4; len: 10; CDR3aa: ASRGTTDTQY
v_gene: TRBV6-2/TRBV6-3; len: 12; CDR3aa: ASSYSRGDYEQY
v_gene: TRBV11-2; len: 10; CDR3aa: ASSLSRSPLH
v_gene: TRBV7-9; len: 13; CDR3aa: ASSLAQGKDTEAF
v_gene: TRBV7-8; len: 17; CDR3aa: ASSFDSDRGGLSGEKLF
v_gene: TRBV21-1; len: 16; CDR3aa: ASNPGILGQGRTDTQY
v_gene: TRBV10-1; len: 13; CDR3aa: ASSEGRRGREKLF
v_gene: TRBV5-4; len: 13; CDR3aa: ASSGGRGVNTEAF
v_gene: TRBV27; len: 11; CDR3aa: ASSHGTGGLAF
v_gene: TRBV30; len: 12; CDR3aa: AWSVPFPGKTQY
v_gene: TRBV11-2; len: 13; CDR3aa: ASSMPSGGRYEQY